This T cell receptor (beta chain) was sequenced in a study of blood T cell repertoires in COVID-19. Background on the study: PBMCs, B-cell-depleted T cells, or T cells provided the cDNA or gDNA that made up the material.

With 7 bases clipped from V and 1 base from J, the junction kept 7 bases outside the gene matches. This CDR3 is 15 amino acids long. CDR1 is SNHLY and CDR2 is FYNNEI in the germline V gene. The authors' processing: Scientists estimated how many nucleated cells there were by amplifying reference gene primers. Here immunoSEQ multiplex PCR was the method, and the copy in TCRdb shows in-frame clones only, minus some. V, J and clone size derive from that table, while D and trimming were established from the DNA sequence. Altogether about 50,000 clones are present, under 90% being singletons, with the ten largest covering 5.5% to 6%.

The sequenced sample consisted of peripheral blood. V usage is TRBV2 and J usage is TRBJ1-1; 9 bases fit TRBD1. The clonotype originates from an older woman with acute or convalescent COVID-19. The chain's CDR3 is CASTRRQGGNTEAFF. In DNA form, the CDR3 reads TGTGCCAGCACTCGAAGACAGGGGGGGAACACTGAAGCTTTCTTT.